This T cell receptor (beta chain) comes out of a study of Graves' ophthalmopathy and Graves' hyperthyroidism. About the study: Before any treatment was given, at initial diagnosis, peripheral blood was collected.

This CDR3 region has 14 residues. The germline V gene encodes CDR1 SGHTA and CDR2 FQGNSA. Between the trimmed V and J ends, which lost 2 bases and 4 bases, there was a span of 11 bases. The study amplified TCR beta CDR3 regions using RNA transcripts. Second-round multiplex PCR followed a first-round RT-PCR using HTBI primers. From the multiplex PCR reads, TCRdb called clonotypes with MiXCR, one entry per CDR3 protein. Of hundreds of thousands of distinct CDR3 sequences in the sample, roughly 41% were seen once. This chain connects TRBV7-2 to TRBJ2-5; D not certain. Sample: peripheral blood. This receptor was obtained from an adult man with Graves' ophthalmopathy. The CDR3 loop is CASSLRHPGETQYF. The CDR3 DNA reads as TGTGCCAGCAGCTTAAGGCATCCGGGAGAGACCCAGTACTTC. The whole variable domain, filled in from reference TRBV7-2 and TRBJ2-5, reads GAGVSQSPSNKVTEKGKDVELRCDPISGHTALYWYRQSLGQGLEFLIYFQGNSAPDKSGLPSDRFSAERTGGSVSTLTIQRTQQEDSAVYLCASSLRHPGETQYFGPGTRLLVL.